These T cell receptor beta chains were read from a single sample in a study of type 1 regulatory T cells. No antigen has been assigned to these receptors. TCRdb itself ran the reads through MiXCR, one entry per CDR3 protein. Here the sample spans 65,000 to 80,000 distinct CDR3 sequences, roughly 20% being singletons. What was sequenced was cultured type 1 regulatory T (Tr1) cells, either the whole culture or a sorted fraction (not recorded which). The source of these receptors is a human donor in good health. Both conserved end residues are part of each CDR3. D genes are given only for firm matches. Some rows mark clone size as missing; the rest say once, few, many or name a class of expanded clone.

>TRBJ2-2|TRBV12-3/TRBV12-4|-|-
CASSLLGGTGELFF
TGTGCCAGCAGTTTATTAGGGGGTACGGGGGAGCTGTTTTTT
>TRBJ1-1|TRBV7-2|-|-
CASSPLTMNTEAFF
TGTGCCAGCAGCCCCTTGACGATGAACACTGAAGCTTTCTTT
>TRBJ2-1|TRBV27|-|-
CASSSRGDEQFF
TGTGCCAGCAGCTCTCGTGGGGATGAGCAGTTCTTC
>TRBJ2-2|TRBV5-1|TRBD1|few
CASSLPGGYGELFF
TGCGCCAGCAGCTTGCCAGGGGGATACGGGGAGCTGTTTTTT
>TRBJ2-7|TRBV18|-|-
CASSRDQGPYEQYF
TGTGCCAGCTCCAGAGACCAGGGGCCCTACGAGCAGTACTTC
>TRBJ2-1|TRBV5-1|TRBD2|many
CASSEASGKHEQFF
TGCGCCAGCAGCGAGGCTAGCGGGAAACATGAGCAGTTCTTC
>TRBJ2-3|TRBV20-1|TRBD2|-
CSASQLAGVAQYF
TGCAGTGCTAGCCAGCTAGCGGGAGTGGCGCAGTATTTT
>TRBJ1-2|TRBV6-1|-|-
CASVGDGANYGYTF
TGTGCCAGCGTGGGGGACGGAGCTAACTATGGCTACACCTTC
>TRBJ2-4|TRBV6-4|TRBD2|-
CASMRTSGRGGKNIQYF
TGTGCCAGCATGAGGACTAGCGGGAGAGGGGGCAAAAACATTCAGTACTTC
>TRBJ2-5|TRBV5-1|-|-
CASSPYRPGETQYF
TGCGCCAGCAGTCCATATCGTCCCGGGGAGACCCAGTACTTC
>TRBJ2-1|TRBV29-1|-|-
CSVGTTNEQFF
TGCAGCGTTGGGACTACCAATGAGCAGTTCTTC
>TRBJ2-7|TRBV7-2|TRBD2|many
CASSLSGSREQYF
TGTGCCAGCAGCTTAAGCGGGAGCAGGGAGCAGTACTTC
>TRBJ2-7|TRBV24-1|-|-
CATSDSYGYEQYF
TGTGCCACCAGTGATTCATACGGCTACGAGCAGTACTTC
>TRBJ2-7|TRBV9|TRBD1|few
CASSVTWTGLEQYF
TGTGCCAGCAGCGTAACCTGGACAGGGCTCGAGCAGTACTTC
>TRBJ1-1|TRBV2|-|few
CASRPPTGTAEAFF
TGTGCCAGCAGACCCCCTACAGGGACGGCTGAAGCTTTCTTT
>TRBJ1-3|TRBV12-3/TRBV12-4|-|medium-sized
CASSRRGAGNTIYF
TGTGCCAGCAGCCGACGAGGGGCTGGAAACACCATATATTTT
>TRBJ2-1|TRBV3-1|-|few
CASSQVTGYSNEQFF
TGTGCCAGCAGCCAAGTAACAGGGTACAGCAATGAGCAGTTCTTC
>TRBJ2-1|TRBV5-1|-|few
CASSLMEEQFF
TGCGCCAGCAGCTTGATGGAAGAGCAGTTCTTC
>TRBJ2-7|TRBV7-9|TRBD2|few
CASSAGLAGEQYF
TGTGCCAGCAGCGCGGGACTAGCGGGTGAGCAGTACTTC
>TRBJ2-1|TRBV5-1|TRBD2|many
CASSSLAGVYNEQFF
TGCGCCAGCAGCTCGCTAGCGGGCGTCTACAATGAGCAGTTCTTC
>TRBJ2-7|TRBV20-1|TRBD2|few
CSARLAGGPPQYF
TGCAGTGCTAGACTGGCGGGAGGGCCCCCGCAGTACTTC